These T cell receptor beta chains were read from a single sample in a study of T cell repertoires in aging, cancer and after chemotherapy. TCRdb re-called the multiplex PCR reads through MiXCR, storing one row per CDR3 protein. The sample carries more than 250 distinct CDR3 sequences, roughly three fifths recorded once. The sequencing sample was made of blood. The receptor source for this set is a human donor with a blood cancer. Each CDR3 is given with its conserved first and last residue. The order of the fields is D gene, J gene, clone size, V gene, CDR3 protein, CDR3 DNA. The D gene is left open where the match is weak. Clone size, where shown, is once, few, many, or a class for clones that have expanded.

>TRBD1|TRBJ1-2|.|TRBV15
CATSREQGPDGYTF
TGTGCCACCAGCAGAGAACAGGGGCCGGATGGCTACACCTTC
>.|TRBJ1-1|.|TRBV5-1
CASSVDGSGGTEAFF
TGCGCCAGCAGCGTCGACGGGTCCGGAGGCACTGAAGCTTTCTTT
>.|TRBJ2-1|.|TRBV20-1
CSALEGLAYNEQFF
TGCAGTGCCCTTGAGGGGCTAGCTTACAATGAGCAGTTCTTC
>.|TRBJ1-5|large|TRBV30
CAWSEGNHQPQHF
TGTGCCTGGAGTGAAGGGAACCATCAGCCCCAGCATTTT
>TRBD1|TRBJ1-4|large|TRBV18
CASSRTGMGKNKLFF
TGTGCCAGCTCGCGGACAGGGATGGGAAAAAATAAACTGTTTTTT
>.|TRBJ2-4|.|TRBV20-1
CSVPLVNIQYF
TGCAGTGTTCCATTAGTAAACATTCAGTACTTC
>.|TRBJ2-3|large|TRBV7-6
CASSREQGRSDTQYF
TGTGCCAGCAGTCGAGAACAGGGTCGGTCAGATACGCAGTATTTT
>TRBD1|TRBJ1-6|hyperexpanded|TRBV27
CASRTGGSYNSPLHF
TGTGCCAGCAGAACAGGGGGCTCCTATAATTCACCCCTCCACTTT
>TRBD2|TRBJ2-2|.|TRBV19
CASSRGGENTGELFF
TGTGCCAGTAGTAGGGGGGGGGAGAACACCGGGGAGCTGTTTTTT
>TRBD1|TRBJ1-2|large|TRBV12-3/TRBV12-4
CASSREPRTGNYGYTF
TGTGCCAGCAGTCGGGAACCTCGGACAGGGAACTATGGCTACACCTTC
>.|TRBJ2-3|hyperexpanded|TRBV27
CASRPGTSFTDTQYF
TGTGCCAGCAGACCCGGGACGTCCTTCACAGATACGCAGTATTTT
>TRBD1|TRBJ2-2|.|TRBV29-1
CSGRPGTGGGELFF
TGCAGCGGACGGCCCGGGACAGGCGGGGGGGAGCTGTTTTTT
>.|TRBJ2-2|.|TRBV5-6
CASSFDGELFF
TGTGCCAGCAGCTTTGACGGGGAGCTGTTTTTT
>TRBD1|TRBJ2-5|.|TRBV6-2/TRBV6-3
CASRTWTGAKETQYF
TGTGCCAGCAGAACCTGGACAGGGGCCAAAGAGACCCAGTACTTC
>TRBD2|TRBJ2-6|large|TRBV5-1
CASSSGYLTTSGKSGANVLTF
TGCGCCAGCAGCTCGGGATACTTAACTACTAGCGGGAAGTCCGGGGCCAACGTCCTGACTTTC
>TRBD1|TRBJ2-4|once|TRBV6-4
CASSDRDRKNIQYF
TGTGCCAGCAGTGACAGGGACAGGAAAAACATTCAGTACTTC
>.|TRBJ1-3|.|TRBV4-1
CASSPGLTSGNTIYF
TGCGCCAGCAGTCCAGGACTGACCTCTGGAAACACCATATATTTT
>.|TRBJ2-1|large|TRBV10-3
CAISDVGDEQFF
TGTGCCATCAGTGATGTTGGGGATGAGCAGTTCTTC
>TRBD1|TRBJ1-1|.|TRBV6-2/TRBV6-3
CASRAGQGLATEAFF
TGTGCCAGCAGGGCGGGACAGGGTTTGGCCACTGAAGCTTTCTTT
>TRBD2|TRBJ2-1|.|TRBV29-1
CSGAPGLADGEQFF
TGCAGCGGGGCGCCGGGACTAGCGGACGGTGAGCAGTTCTTC
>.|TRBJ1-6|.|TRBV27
CARAGGGLRSPLHF
TGTGCCAGAGCGGGGGGCGGCCTACGTTCACCCCTCCACTTT
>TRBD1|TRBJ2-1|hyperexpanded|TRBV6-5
CASSAITGAPIDNEQFF
TGTGCCAGCAGCGCTATTACAGGGGCGCCCATCGACAATGAGCAGTTCTTC
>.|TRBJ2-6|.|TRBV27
CASALSGANVLTF
TGTGCCAGCGCCCTTTCTGGGGCCAACGTCCTGACTTTC
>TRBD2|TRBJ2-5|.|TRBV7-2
CASSLGLAGGLETQYF
TGTGCCAGCAGCCTCGGACTAGCGGGGGGGCTAGAGACCCAGTACTTC
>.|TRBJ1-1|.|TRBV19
CASTNQQVMNTEAFF
TGTGCCAGTACTAACCAACAGGTCATGAACACTGAAGCTTTCTTT
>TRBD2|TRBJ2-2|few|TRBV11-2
CASSLSGRVTGELFF
TGTGCCAGCAGCTTGAGCGGGAGGGTTACCGGGGAGCTGTTTTTT
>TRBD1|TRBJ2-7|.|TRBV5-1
CASSYGTGDYEQYF
TGCGCCAGCAGCTACGGGACAGGGGACTACGAGCAGTACTTC
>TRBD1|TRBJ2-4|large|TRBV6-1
CASSETDRKNIQYF
TGTGCCAGCAGTGAAACGGACAGGAAAAACATTCAGTACTTC
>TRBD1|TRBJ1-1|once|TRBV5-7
CASSLSTGGVHSAFF
TGTGCCAGCAGCTTGTCAACAGGGGGCGTCCATTCAGCTTTCTTT
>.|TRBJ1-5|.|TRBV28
CASSLYLRAQPQHF
TGTGCCAGCAGTTTATACCTGCGGGCTCAGCCCCAGCATTTT
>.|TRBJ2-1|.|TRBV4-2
CASSSGDSGRNEQFF
TGTGCCAGCAGCTCAGGGGATAGCGGTAGAAATGAGCAGTTCTTC
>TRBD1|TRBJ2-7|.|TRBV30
CAWRRTGTGIFYEQYF
TGTGCCTGGAGGAGGACCGGGACAGGGATCTTCTACGAGCAGTACTTC
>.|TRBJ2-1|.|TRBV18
CASSRPTGSGENEQFF
TGTGCCAGCTCACGCCCCACAGGGTCAGGGGAGAATGAGCAGTTCTTC
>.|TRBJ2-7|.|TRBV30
CAWGPTSLSYEQYF
TGTGCCTGGGGACCCACGTCCCTCTCCTACGAGCAGTACTTC
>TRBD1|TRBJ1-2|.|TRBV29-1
CSVPKGASYGYTF
TGCAGCGTGCCGAAGGGGGCAAGCTATGGCTACACCTTC
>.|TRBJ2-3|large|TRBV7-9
CASTRGDTQYF
TGTGCCAGCACCCGGGGAGATACGCAGTATTTT
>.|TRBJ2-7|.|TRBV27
CASSWDMVGYEQYF
TGTGCCAGTAGTTGGGACATGGTCGGCTACGAGCAGTACTTC
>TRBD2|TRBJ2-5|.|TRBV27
CASSLQRGEETQYF
TGTGCCAGCAGTTTACAGCGGGGAGAGGAGACCCAGTACTTC
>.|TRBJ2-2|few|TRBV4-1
CASSQDPQGPGELFF
TGCGCCAGCAGCCAAGATCCCCAGGGCCCCGGGGAGCTGTTTTTT
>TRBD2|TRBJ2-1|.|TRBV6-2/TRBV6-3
CASSSILAGGPYNEQFF
TGTGCCAGCAGTTCCATCCTAGCGGGGGGACCGTACAATGAGCAGTTCTTC
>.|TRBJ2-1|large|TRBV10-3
CAASLGNEQFF
TGTGCCGCCTCCCTAGGCAATGAGCAGTTCTTC
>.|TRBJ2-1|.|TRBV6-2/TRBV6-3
CASTRAGLLSSYNEQFF
TGTGCCAGCACTCGGGCGGGGCTATTGAGCTCCTACAATGAGCAGTTCTTC
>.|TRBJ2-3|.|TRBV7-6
CASSREQVRSDTQYF
TGTGCCAGCAGTCGAGAACAGGTTCGGTCTGATACGCAGTATTTT